Sequencing of this T cell receptor beta chain was carried out in a study of CD8 T cells in Susac syndrome. The authors reverse transcribed about 0.5 to 1 ug RNA with random hexamers. TCR beta CDR3 was amplified by immunoSEQ covering 54 Vbeta and 13 Jbeta. TCRdb used MiXCR to reprocess the immunoSEQ multiplex PCR reads, holding one entry per CDR3 protein. Of a few hundred thousand distinct CDR3 sequences detected, about 93% appear once; the ten largest clones hold 0.1% to 0.15%. From blood CD8+ and CD4+ T cells, TCR beta sequences were generated. TEMRA cells were FACS-enriched, while CD8+ and CD4+ T cells were negatively isolated. V shed 6 bases and J 9 bases; nucleotides not matched to a gene: 8. There are 15 residues in the CDR3.

The gene calls are TRBV12-3 or TRBV12-4 and TRBJ2-1; TRBD2 matches 13 bases. The TCR sequence derives from a human donor with multiple sclerosis. Sample: CD8+ T cells from PBMCs. The CDR3: CASSKGTSGVFEQFF. CDR3 coding DNA: TGTGCCAGCAGCAAAGGGACTAGCGGGGTGTTTGAGCAGTTCTTC.